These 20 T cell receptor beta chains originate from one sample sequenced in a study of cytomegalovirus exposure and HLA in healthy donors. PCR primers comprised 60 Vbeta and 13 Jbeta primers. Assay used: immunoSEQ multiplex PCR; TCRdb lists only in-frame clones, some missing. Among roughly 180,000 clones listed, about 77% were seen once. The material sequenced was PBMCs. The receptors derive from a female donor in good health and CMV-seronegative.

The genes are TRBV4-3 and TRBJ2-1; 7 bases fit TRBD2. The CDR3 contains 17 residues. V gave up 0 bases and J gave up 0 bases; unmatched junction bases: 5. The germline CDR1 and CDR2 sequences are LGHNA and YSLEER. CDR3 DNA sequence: TGCGCCAGCAGCCAAGATCGCGGGGGAAGCTCCTACAATGAGCAGTTCTTC. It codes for CASSQDRGGSSYNEQFF.

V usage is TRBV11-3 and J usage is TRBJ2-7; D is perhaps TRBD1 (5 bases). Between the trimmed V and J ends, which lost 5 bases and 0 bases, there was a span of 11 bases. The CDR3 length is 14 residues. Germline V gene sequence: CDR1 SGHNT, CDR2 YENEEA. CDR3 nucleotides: TGTGCCAGCAGCCAACTCAGGGTCTCCTACGAGCAGTACTTC. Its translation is CASSQLRVSYEQYF.

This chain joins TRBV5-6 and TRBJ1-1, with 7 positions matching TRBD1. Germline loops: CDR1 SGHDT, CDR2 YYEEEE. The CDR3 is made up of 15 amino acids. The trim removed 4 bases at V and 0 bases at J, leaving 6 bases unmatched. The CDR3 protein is CASSPLTGVNTEAFF. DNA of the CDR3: TGTGCCAGCAGCCCCTTAACAGGGGTGAACACTGAAGCTTTCTTT. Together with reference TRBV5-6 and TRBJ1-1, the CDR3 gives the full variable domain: DAGVTQSPTHLIKTRGQQVTLRCSPKSGHDTVSWYQQALGQGPQFIFQYYEEEERQRGNFPDRFSGHQFPNYSSELNVNALLLGDSALYLCASSPLTGVNTEAFFGQGTRLTVV.

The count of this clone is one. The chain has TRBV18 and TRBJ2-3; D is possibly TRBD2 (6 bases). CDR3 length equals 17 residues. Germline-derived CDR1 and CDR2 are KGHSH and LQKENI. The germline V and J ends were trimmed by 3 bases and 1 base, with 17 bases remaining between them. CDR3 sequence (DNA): TGTGCCAGCTCACCTCCGGGACTCGATTTGGGCACAGATACGCAGTATTTT. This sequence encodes CASSPPGLDLGTDTQYF. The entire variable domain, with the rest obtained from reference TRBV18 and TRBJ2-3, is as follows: NAGVMQNPRHLVRRRGQEARLRCSPMKGHSHVYWYRQLPEEGLKFMVYLQKENIIDESGMPKERFSAEFPKEGPSILRIQQVVRGDSAAYFCASSPPGLDLGTDTQYFGPGTRLTVL.

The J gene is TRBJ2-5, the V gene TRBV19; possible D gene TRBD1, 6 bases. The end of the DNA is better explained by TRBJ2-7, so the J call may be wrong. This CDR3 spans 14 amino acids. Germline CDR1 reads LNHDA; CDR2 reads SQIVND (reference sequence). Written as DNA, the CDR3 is TGTGCCAGTAGCCCTTCCAGGGGTTCCTACGAGCAGTACTTC. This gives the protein CASSPSRGSYEQYF.

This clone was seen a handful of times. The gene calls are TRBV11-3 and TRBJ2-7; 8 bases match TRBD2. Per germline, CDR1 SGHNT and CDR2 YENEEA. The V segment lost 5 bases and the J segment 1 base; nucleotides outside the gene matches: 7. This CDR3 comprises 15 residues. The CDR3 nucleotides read TGTGCCAGCAGCCCTGGGATAGCGGGGTCCTACGAGCAGTACTTC. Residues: CASSPGIAGSYEQYF.

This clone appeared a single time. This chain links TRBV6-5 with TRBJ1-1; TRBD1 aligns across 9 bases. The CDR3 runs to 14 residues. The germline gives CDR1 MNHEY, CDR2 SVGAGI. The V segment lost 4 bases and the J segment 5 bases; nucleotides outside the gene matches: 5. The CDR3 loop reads CASSFTGGATEAFF. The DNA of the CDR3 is TGTGCCAGCAGTTTCACAGGGGGCGCGACTGAAGCTTTCTTT.

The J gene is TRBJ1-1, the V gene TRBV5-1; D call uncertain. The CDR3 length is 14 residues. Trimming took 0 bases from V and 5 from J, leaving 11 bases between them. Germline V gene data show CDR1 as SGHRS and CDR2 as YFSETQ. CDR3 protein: CASSLEARGTEAFF. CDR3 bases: TGCGCCAGCAGCTTGGAGGCAAGAGGGACTGAAGCTTTCTTT.

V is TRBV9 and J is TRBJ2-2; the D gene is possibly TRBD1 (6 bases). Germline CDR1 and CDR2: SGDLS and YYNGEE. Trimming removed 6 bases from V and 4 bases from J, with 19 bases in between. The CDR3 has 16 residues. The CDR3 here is CASTKLDSYSTGELFF. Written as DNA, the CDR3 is TGTGCCAGCACCAAACTGGACAGCTACTCCACCGGGGAGCTGTTTTTT.

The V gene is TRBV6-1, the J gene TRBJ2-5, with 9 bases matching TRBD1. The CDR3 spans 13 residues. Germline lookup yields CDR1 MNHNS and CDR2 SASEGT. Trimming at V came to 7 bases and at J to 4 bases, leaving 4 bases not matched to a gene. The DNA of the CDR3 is TGTGCCAGCAAAGGGACAGGGAGAGAGACCCAGTACTTC. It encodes CASKGTGRETQYF.

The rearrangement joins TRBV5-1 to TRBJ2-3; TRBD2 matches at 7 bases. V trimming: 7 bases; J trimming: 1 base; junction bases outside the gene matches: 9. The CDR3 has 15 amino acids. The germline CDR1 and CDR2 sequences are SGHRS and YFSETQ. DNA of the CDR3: TGCGCCAGCGGGATTGGCGGGGGTGGCACAGATACGCAGTATTTT. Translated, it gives CASGIGGGGTDTQYF.

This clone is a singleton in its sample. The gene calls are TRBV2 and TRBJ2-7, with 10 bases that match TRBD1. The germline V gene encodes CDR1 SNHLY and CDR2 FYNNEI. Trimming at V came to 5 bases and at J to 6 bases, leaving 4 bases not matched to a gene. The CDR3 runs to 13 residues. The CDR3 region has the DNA TGTGCCAGCAGTCGGGACAGGGGTGGCGAGCAGTACTTC. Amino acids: CASSRDRGGEQYF.

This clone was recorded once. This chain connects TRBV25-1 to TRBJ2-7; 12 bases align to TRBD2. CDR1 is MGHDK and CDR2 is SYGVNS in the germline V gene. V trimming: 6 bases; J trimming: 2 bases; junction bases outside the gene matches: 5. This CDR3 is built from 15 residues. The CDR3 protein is CASSPSGRGTYEQYF. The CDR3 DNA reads TGTGCCAGCAGCCCTAGCGGGAGGGGTACCTACGAGCAGTACTTC.

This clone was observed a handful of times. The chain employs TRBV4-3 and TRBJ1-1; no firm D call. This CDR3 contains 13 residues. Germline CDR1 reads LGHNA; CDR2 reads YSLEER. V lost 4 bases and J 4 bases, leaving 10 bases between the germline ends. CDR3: CASSPLSSTEAFF. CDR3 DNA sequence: TGCGCCAGCAGCCCTTTAAGCTCCACTGAAGCTTTCTTT.

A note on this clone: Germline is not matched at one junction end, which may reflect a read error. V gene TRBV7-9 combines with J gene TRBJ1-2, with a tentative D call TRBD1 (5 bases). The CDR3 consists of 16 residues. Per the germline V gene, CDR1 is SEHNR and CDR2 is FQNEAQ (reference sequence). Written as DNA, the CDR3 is TGTTCCAGCAGCTTAGTCCCGGGGGGGGGATCTAATGGCTACACCTTC. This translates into CSSSLVPGGGSNGYTF.

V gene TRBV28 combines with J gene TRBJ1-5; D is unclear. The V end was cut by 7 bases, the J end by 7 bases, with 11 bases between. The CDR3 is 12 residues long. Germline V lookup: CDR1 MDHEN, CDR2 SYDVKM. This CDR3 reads CASTQRAQPQHF. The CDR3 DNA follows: TGTGCCAGCACCCAGAGGGCACAGCCCCAGCATTTT.

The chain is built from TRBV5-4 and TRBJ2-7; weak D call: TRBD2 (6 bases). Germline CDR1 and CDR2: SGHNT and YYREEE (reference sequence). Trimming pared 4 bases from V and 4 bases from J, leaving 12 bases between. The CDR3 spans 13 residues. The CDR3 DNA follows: TGTGCCAGCAGCCCGGGGGAGCTGTACGAGCAGTACTTC. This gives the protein CASSPGELYEQYF.

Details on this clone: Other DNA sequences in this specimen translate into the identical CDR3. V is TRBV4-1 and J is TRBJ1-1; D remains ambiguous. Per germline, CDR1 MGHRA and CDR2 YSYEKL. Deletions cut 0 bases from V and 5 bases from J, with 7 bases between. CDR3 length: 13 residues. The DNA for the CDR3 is TGCGCCAGCAGCCAAGAGAGGGATACTGAAGCTTTCTTT. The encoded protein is CASSQERDTEAFF.

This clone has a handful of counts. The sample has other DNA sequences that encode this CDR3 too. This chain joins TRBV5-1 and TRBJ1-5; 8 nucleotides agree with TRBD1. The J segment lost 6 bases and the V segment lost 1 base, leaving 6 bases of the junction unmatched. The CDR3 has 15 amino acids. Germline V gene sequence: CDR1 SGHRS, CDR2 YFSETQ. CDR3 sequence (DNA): TGCGCCAGCAGCTTGTCCTCAGGGGGCGGTCAGCCCCAGCATTTT. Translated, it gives CASSLSSGGGQPQHF.

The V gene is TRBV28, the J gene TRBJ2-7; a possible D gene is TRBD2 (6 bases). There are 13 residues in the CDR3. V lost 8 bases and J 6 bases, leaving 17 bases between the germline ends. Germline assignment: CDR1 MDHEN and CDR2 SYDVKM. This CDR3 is CASGKAYGGEQYF. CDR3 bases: TGTGCCAGCGGGAAGGCTTACGGGGGCGAGCAGTACTTC.